Sequencing of this TCR beta chain was carried out in a study of T-cell reconstitution after alpha-beta-depleted transplantation in children. Germline lookup yields CDR1 LNHDA and CDR2 SQIVND (reference sequence). Trimming left V 5 bases short and J 11 bases short, with 17 bases between. The CDR3 sequence is 13 residues long. Unique molecular identifiers were incorporated when the TCRbeta library was constructed. TCRdb reprocessed the PCR reads via MiXCR and lists one record per CDR3 protein. The sample consists of fewer than 500,000 distinct CDR3 sequences, over 40% of them appearing once. The chain has TRBV19 and TRBJ2-3; either TRBD1 or TRBD2 may supply D (5 bases each). The origin of this receptor is a girl aged 2-15 years with aplastic anemia, due to receive a stem cell transplant. Here the sequenced sample was PBMCs, taken before TCRalphabeta/CD19-depleted stem cell transplant. Written as DNA, the CDR3 is TGTGCCAGTAGTCCGGGGACCGGGCAGGGGCAGTATTTT. Its protein product is CASSPGTGQGQYF. Full variable domain (remainder filled in from reference TRBV19 and TRBJ2-3): DGGITQSPKYLFRKEGQNVTLSCEQNLNHDAMYWYRQDPGQGLRLIYYSQIVNDFQKGDIAEGYSVSREKKESFPLTVTSAQKNPTAFYLCASSPGTGQGQYFGPGTRLTVL.